One sample yielded the 32 T cell receptor beta chains listed below, sequenced in a study of technical replicates of blood from several donors. TCRdb keeps only in-frame clones here, not all; method: immunoSEQ multiplex PCR. The top ten hold about 5% of the sample, which has 55,000 to 75,000 clones, around 87% seen once. Sequencing was carried out using PBMCs. The receptors come from a human donor in good health. Some clones in this sample may be carry-over from other donors' samples.

V and J are TRBV29-1 and TRBJ2-1, with D possibly TRBD2 on 5 matching bases. Trimming removed 2 bases from V and 6 bases from J, with 11 bases in between. Germline V gene sequence: CDR1 SQVTM, CDR2 ANQGSEA. This CDR3 comprises 13 residues. CDR3 DNA: TGCAGCGTTGAAAACGGGAAGCTCAATGAGCAGTTCTTC. It codes for CSVENGKLNEQFF.

This chain joins TRBV7-9 and TRBJ1-1; 8 bases line up with TRBD1. V was pared by 5 bases and J by 4 bases, with 12 bases of the junction left unmatched. The CDR3 has 16 amino acids. Germline CDR1 is SEHNR and CDR2 is FQNEAQ (reference sequence). CDR3 residues: CASSKGTGGGITEAFF. As DNA, the CDR3 is TGTGCCAGCAGCAAAGGGACAGGAGGAGGTATCACTGAAGCTTTCTTT.

V is TRBV5-1 and J is TRBJ2-6; perhaps TRBD2 as D (5 bases). Trimming stripped 0 bases from V and 1 base from J, with 8 bases between. Germline CDR1 reads SGHRS; CDR2 reads YFSETQ. The CDR3 length is 16 residues. Written as DNA, the CDR3 is TGCGCCAGCAGCTTGGCCGGGGTTTCTGGGGCCAACGTCCTGACTTTC. This sequence encodes CASSLAGVSGANVLTF. The whole variable domain, remainder taken from reference TRBV5-1 and TRBJ2-6, is KAGVTQTPRYLIKTRGQQVTLSCSPISGHRSVSWYQQTPGQGLQFLFEYFSETQRNKGNFPGRFSGRQFSNSRSEMNVSTLELGDSALYLCASSLAGVSGANVLTFGAGSRLTVL.

J is TRBJ2-3 and V is TRBV7-2; 11 positions agree with TRBD2. The CDR3 is made up of 18 amino acids. J lost 0 bases, V lost 3 bases, and 8 bases had no gene match. The V gene's germline CDR1 is SGHTA and CDR2 FQGNSA. CDR3 sequence (DNA): TGTGCCAGCAGCTTTGTCCTAGCGGGAGGTGGTAGCACAGATACGCAGTATTTT. Amino acid sequence: CASSFVLAGGGSTDTQYF.

The gene calls are TRBV6-6 and TRBJ1-2; 8 nucleotides match TRBD1. Germline CDR1 is MNHNY and CDR2 is SVGAGI (reference sequence). The CDR3 has 14 amino acids. Losses at the gene ends were 11 bases for V and 8 bases for J; bases not matched to a gene: 16. The CDR3 bases are TGTGCCGGACTAGGGGCTTCCCCAGGGGGCGGCTACACCTTC. It is translated as CAGLGASPGGGYTF.

This clone was counted once. This chain connects TRBV6-6 to TRBJ1-5, with a tentative D call TRBD1 (5 bases). The CDR3 covers 14 residues. The germline V gene encodes CDR1 MNHNY and CDR2 SVGAGI (reference sequence). Deletions cut 0 bases from V and 6 bases from J, with 9 bases between. The CDR3 coding sequence is TGTGCCAGCAGTTACTCGACAGTCGGTCAGCCCCAGCATTTT. Translation gives CASSYSTVGQPQHF.

This clone was seen a handful of times. The genes are TRBV10-3 and TRBJ1-2; 8 bases fit TRBD1. Losses at the gene ends were 5 bases for V and 6 bases for J; bases not matched to a gene: 8. The CDR3 extends over 14 amino acids. The germline V gene encodes CDR1 ENHRY and CDR2 SYGVKD. The CDR3 nucleotides are TGTGCCATCAGTACAGGGGGAAGTTCCAATGGCTACACCTTC. Protein sequence: CAISTGGSSNGYTF.

The chain employs TRBV27 and TRBJ2-2; 9 nucleotides line up with TRBD2. Losses at the gene ends were 3 bases for V and 6 bases for J; bases not matched to a gene: 5. The CDR3 runs 15 residues. The germline gives CDR1 MNHEY, CDR2 SMNVEV (reference sequence). In DNA, the CDR3 is TGTGCCAGCAGTTTGAGCGGGAGGATCGCCGGGGAGCTGTTTTTT. Its protein is CASSLSGRIAGELFF.

This rearrangement joins TRBV7-2 to TRBJ1-4; D uncertain. V was cut by 4 bases and J by 8 bases, with 23 bases left in between. The length of the CDR3 is 17 residues. Germline CDR1 is SGHTA and CDR2 is FQGNSA. CDR3 loop: CASSSTSYGTEGEKLFF. The CDR3 DNA sequence: TGTGCCAGCAGCTCCACTTCTTACGGAACAGAGGGAGAAAAACTGTTTTTT.

The V gene is TRBV18, the J gene TRBJ1-4; 12 bases line up with TRBD1. CDR3 length equals 16 residues. With V trimmed by 2 bases and J by 8 bases, 6 bases remained unmatched. Germline V gene lookup returns CDR1 KGHSH and CDR2 LQKENI. CDR3 in amino acids: CASSPWDRGLGEKLFF. CDR3 nucleotides: TGTGCCAGCTCACCATGGGACAGGGGGCTTGGCGAAAAACTGTTTTTT.

The table lists this clone with a few counts. The gene calls are TRBV6-6 and TRBJ1-1; D remains ambiguous. The CDR3 runs 14 residues. Germline V gives CDR1 MNHNY, CDR2 SVGAGI (reference sequence). Trimming stripped 8 bases from V and 0 bases from J, with 13 bases between. This CDR3 reads CASQSGLMNTEAFF. The DNA for the CDR3 is TGTGCCAGCCAAAGCGGGCTAATGAACACTGAAGCTTTCTTT.

The chain couples TRBV11-1 to TRBJ2-7; D is possibly TRBD1 (5 bases). V gave up 4 bases and J gave up 3 bases, with 13 bases separating them. The CDR3 has 14 residues. Germline CDR1 reads SGHAT; CDR2 reads FQDESV (reference sequence). CDR3 loop: CASSSQKGNYEQYF. The DNA for the CDR3 is TGTGCCAGCAGCTCACAAAAGGGGAACTACGAGCAGTACTTC.

The V and J genes are TRBV5-1 and TRBJ1-1, with D possibly matching TRBD1 (6 bases). The V and J ends lost 4 bases and 1 base respectively, with 14 bases between them. Germline CDR1 reads SGHRS; CDR2 reads YFSETQ. The CDR3 loop spans 15 amino acids. The CDR3 DNA reads as TGCGCCAGCAGCCAAGGGGGAGGGGGGAACACTGAAGCTTTCTTT. It yields the protein CASSQGGGGNTEAFF.

This clone was recorded once. The CDR3 sequence: CAIMSDRGNTGELFF. The CDR3 bases are TGTGCCATCATGTCGGACAGAGGGAACACCGGGGAGCTGTTTTTT. The chain carries TRBV10-3 and TRBJ2-2; D is perhaps TRBD1 (6 bases). Trimming left V 7 bases short and J 1 base short, with 13 bases between. Germline assignment: CDR1 ENHRY and CDR2 SYGVKD. This CDR3 has 15 amino acids.

The chain has TRBV27 and TRBJ1-1, with 10 bases fitting TRBD1. CDR3 length equals 16 residues. Germline V gene lookup returns CDR1 MNHEY and CDR2 SMNVEV (reference sequence). V shed 3 bases and J 0 bases; nucleotides not matched to a gene: 4. CDR3 residues: CASSFQTGGLNTEAFF. The CDR3 nucleotides read TGTGCCAGCAGTTTTCAGACAGGGGGCCTGAACACTGAAGCTTTCTTT.

This clone appeared a single time. The V call is TRBV7-3, the J call TRBJ2-5; D might be TRBD2 (6 bases). This CDR3 has 13 amino acids. Trimming pared 3 bases from V and 6 bases from J, leaving 11 bases between. CDR1 SGHTA and CDR2 FQGTGA come from the germline V gene. CDR3 region: CASSLEGGQTQYF. The CDR3 DNA sequence: TGTGCCAGCAGCTTGGAGGGTGGCCAGACCCAGTACTTC.

The chain uses TRBV7-9 and TRBJ2-7, with D maybe TRBD2 (5 bases). CDR3 length: 15 amino acids. V lost 8 bases and J lost 5, with 22 bases in between. The V gene's germline CDR1 is SEHNR and CDR2 FQNEAQ (reference sequence). The chain's CDR3 is CASGPPWRFGNEQYF. DNA for the CDR3: TGTGCCAGCGGGCCACCCTGGCGTTTCGGGAACGAGCAGTACTTC.

V usage is TRBV5-4 and J usage is TRBJ2-1; 9 bases line up with TRBD2. The germline V gene encodes CDR1 SGHNT and CDR2 YYREEE (reference sequence). This CDR3 spans 18 amino acids. Germline trimming cut 2 bases from V and 6 bases from J; bases unmatched to any gene: 15. CDR3 nucleotides: TGTGCCAGCAGCTTACCCCTCTTACCGGGACTAGCCCCCAATGAGCAGTTCTTC. It specifies CASSLPLLPGLAPNEQFF.

This clone turned up a few times. This chain uses TRBV7-9 with TRBJ1-1, with 8 nucleotides matching TRBD1. The CDR3 spans 15 residues. With 1 base clipped from V and 1 base from J, the junction kept 2 bases outside the gene matches. Germline-derived CDR1 and CDR2 are SEHNR and FQNEAQ (reference sequence). The CDR3: CASSLGRGRNTEAFF. The CDR3 DNA reads TGTGCCAGCAGCTTAGGCAGGGGGCGGAACACTGAAGCTTTCTTT.

This clone was counted once. The rearrangement uses TRBV6-1 and TRBJ1-5; 7 bases fit TRBD1. J gave up 1 base and V 4 bases, and 7 bases lay outside the gene matches. CDR1 and CDR2 from the germline V gene are MNHNS and SASEGT. The CDR3 runs 16 residues. CDR3 residues: CASSGGTERSNQPQHF. The CDR3 region has the DNA TGTGCCAGCAGTGGAGGGACAGAAAGGAGCAATCAGCCCCAGCATTTT.

J is TRBJ2-5 and V is TRBV5-1; D remains ambiguous. The V end was cut by 2 bases, the J end by 3 bases, with 11 bases between. CDR3 length equals 14 residues. Per the germline V gene, CDR1 is SGHRS and CDR2 is YFSETQ. In nucleotides, the CDR3 is TGCGCCAGCAGCTTACTATCCGGAAAAGAGACCCAGTACTTC. This gives the protein CASSLLSGKETQYF.

This chain links TRBV9 with TRBJ2-1; 14 bases line up with TRBD2. The junction had 8 bases not matched to a gene; V was cut back by 4 bases and J by 8 bases. Per germline, CDR1 SGDLS and CDR2 YYNGEE. The CDR3 totals 16 residues. The CDR3 DNA sequence: TGTGCCAGCAGCAACACCGGGACTAGCGGGAGCTATGAGCAGTTCTTC. Amino acid sequence: CASSNTGTSGSYEQFF.

V gene TRBV6-5 combines with J gene TRBJ2-1; D is perhaps TRBD1 (5 bases). Per germline, CDR1 MNHEY and CDR2 SVGAGI. V shed 2 bases and J shed 8 bases, with 7 bases lying between them. This CDR3 contains 12 residues. CDR3 nucleotide sequence: TGTGCCAGCAGTTACACCAGGGATGAGCAGTTCTTC. This codes for CASSYTRDEQFF.

This chain uses TRBV4-1 with TRBJ1-4, with D possibly matching TRBD1 (5 bases). CDR1 is MGHRA, CDR2 YSYEKL, per germline. The CDR3 has 15 amino acids. The V and J ends lost 1 base and 4 bases respectively, with 10 bases between them. The chain's CDR3 is CASSQGQGGNEKLFF. In DNA, the CDR3 is TGCGCCAGCAGCCAAGGGCAGGGCGGTAATGAAAAACTGTTTTTT.

V usage is TRBV7-7 and J usage is TRBJ2-1; 13 bases agree with TRBD2. V shed 6 bases, J shed 7 bases, and the junction held 9 bases outside the gene matches. Germline assignment: CDR1 SSHAT and CDR2 FNYEAQ (reference sequence). The CDR3 consists of 16 residues. The CDR3 region is CASRTYPGLAGNEQFF. CDR3 nucleotide sequence: TGTGCCAGCAGAACTTATCCGGGACTAGCGGGGAATGAGCAGTTCTTC.

The chain employs TRBV5-4 and TRBJ2-3, with a tentative D call TRBD1 (7 bases). This CDR3 spans 13 amino acids. Trimming left V 1 base short and J 7 bases short, with 10 bases between. The V gene's germline CDR1 is SGHNT and CDR2 YYREEE (reference sequence). The CDR3 DNA reads as TGTGCCAGCAGCTTGCCAGGGGGGCATACGCAGTATTTT. It encodes CASSLPGGHTQYF.

V gene TRBV7-2 combines with J gene TRBJ1-1, with a weak D call TRBD1 (5 bases). This CDR3 region has 14 residues. Germline V CDR1 and CDR2: SGHTA, FQGNSA. V lost 1 base and J lost 4, with 10 bases in between. CDR3 DNA sequence: TGTGCCAGCAGCTTAGGGGGGGTTATCACTGAAGCTTTCTTT. The encoded protein is CASSLGGVITEAFF.

This sequence joins TRBV6-5 and TRBJ2-7; TRBD1 aligns across 8 bases. The CDR3 covers 14 residues. J lost 4 bases, V lost 0 bases, and 2 bases had no gene match. In germline, CDR1 is MNHEY, CDR2 SVGAGI. The CDR3 loop is CASSYSTGGYEQYF. The CDR3 bases are TGTGCCAGCAGTTACTCAACAGGGGGGTACGAGCAGTACTTC.

The genes are TRBV5-1 and TRBJ2-7; D may be TRBD1 (5 bases). Deletions cut 3 bases from V and 0 bases from J, with 16 bases between. The CDR3 has 16 amino acids. Germline V gene lookup returns CDR1 SGHRS and CDR2 YFSETQ. Written as DNA, the CDR3 is TGCGCCAGCAGCTCAAAGACACAGGAAATCTCCTACGAGCAGTACTTC. Its protein product is CASSSKTQEISYEQYF. Based on the CDR3 plus reference TRBV5-1 and TRBJ2-7, the full variable domain is KAGVTQTPRYLIKTRGQQVTLSCSPISGHRSVSWYQQTPGQGLQFLFEYFSETQRNKGNFPGRFSGRQFSNSRSEMNVSTLELGDSALYLCASSSKTQEISYEQYFGPGTRLTVT.

The chain has TRBV2 and TRBJ2-7; TRBD1 is a possible D gene (6 bases). Per the germline V gene, CDR1 is SNHLY and CDR2 is FYNNEI. The CDR3 runs to 16 residues. The V end was cut by 9 bases, the J end by 0 bases, with 21 bases between. The CDR3 DNA follows: TGTGCCAGTGGACGACAGGATGGGAGAAGCTCCTACGAGCAGTACTTC. Amino acid sequence: CASGRQDGRSSYEQYF.

This clone came up a few times. V usage is TRBV14 and J usage is TRBJ1-1; D is unclear. The CDR3 runs 15 residues. V shed 0 bases and J shed 1 base, with 9 bases lying between them. Germline loops: CDR1 SGHDN, CDR2 FVKESK. CDR3 nucleotide sequence: TGTGCCAGCAGCCAAGATCCCAGAACGAACACTGAAGCTTTCTTT. Translation gives CASSQDPRTNTEAFF.

V usage is TRBV11-3 and J usage is TRBJ2-3; D not resolved. The CDR3 covers 15 residues. The germline CDR1 and CDR2 sequences are SGHNT and YENEEA. The V end lost 1 base, the J end lost 3 bases, and 11 bases lay between the germline ends. The CDR3: CASSLGVAPTDTQYF. The CDR3 DNA sequence: TGTGCCAGCAGCTTAGGTGTGGCACCGACAGATACGCAGTATTTT.